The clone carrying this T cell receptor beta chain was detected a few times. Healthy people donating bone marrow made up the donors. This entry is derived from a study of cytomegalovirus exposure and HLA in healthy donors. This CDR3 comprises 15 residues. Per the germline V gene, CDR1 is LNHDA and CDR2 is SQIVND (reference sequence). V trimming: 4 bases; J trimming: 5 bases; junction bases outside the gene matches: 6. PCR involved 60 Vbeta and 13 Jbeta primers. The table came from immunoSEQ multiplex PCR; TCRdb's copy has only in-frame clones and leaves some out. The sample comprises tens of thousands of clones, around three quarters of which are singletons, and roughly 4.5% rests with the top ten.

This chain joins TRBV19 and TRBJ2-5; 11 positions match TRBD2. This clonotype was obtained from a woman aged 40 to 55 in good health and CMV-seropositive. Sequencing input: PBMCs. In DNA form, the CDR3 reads TGTGCCAGTAGTAAGGTAGCGGGAGGGGCGGAGACCCAGTACTTC. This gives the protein CASSKVAGGAETQYF.